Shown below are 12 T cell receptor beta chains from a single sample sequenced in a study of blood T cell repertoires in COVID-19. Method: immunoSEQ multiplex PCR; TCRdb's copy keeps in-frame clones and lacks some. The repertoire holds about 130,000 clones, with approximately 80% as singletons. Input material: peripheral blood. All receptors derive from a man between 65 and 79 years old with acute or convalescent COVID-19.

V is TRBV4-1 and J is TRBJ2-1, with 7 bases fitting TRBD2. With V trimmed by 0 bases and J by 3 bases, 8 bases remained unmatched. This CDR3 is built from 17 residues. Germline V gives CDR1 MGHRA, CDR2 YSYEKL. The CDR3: CASSQEGSRGIYNEQFF. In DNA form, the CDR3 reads TGCGCCAGCAGCCAAGAAGGCTCGCGGGGGATCTACAATGAGCAGTTCTTC.

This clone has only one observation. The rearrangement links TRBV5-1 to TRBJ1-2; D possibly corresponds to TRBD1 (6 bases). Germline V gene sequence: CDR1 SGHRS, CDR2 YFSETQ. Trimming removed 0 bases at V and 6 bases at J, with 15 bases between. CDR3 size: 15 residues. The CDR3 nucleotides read TGCGCCAGCAGCTTGGCAGGGGCTCTTATAAATGGCTACACCTTC. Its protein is CASSLAGALINGYTF.

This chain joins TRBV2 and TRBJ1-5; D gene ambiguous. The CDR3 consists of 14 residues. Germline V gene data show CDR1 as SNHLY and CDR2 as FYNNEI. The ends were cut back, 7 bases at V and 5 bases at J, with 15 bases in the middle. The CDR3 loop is CASTPREAYQPQHF. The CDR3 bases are TGTGCCAGCACGCCGCGAGAAGCCTATCAGCCCCAGCATTTT.

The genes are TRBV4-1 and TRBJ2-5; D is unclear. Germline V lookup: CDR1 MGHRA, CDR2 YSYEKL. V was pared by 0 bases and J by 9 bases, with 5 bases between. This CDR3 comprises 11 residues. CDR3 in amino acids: CASSQDRAQYF. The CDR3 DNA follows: TGCGCCAGCAGCCAAGATCGGGCCCAGTACTTC.

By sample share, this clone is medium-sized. The CDR3 here is CASSQPRQGPNSPLHF. The CDR3 nucleotides are TGCGCCAGCAGCCAACCCAGACAGGGTCCAAATTCACCCCTCCACTTT. This chain uses TRBV4-1 with TRBJ1-6; 7 bases are shared with TRBD1. The germline V gene encodes CDR1 MGHRA and CDR2 YSYEKL. The V and J ends lost 2 bases and 7 bases, in that order; junction bases with no gene match: 8. The CDR3 contains 16 residues.

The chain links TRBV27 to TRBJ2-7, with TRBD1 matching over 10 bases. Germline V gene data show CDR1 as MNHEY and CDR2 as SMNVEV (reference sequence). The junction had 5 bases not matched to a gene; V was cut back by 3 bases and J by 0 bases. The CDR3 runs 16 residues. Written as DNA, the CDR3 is TGTGCCAGCAGTTTCAAGGGACAGGGGAGCTCCTACGAGCAGTACTTC. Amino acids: CASSFKGQGSSYEQYF.

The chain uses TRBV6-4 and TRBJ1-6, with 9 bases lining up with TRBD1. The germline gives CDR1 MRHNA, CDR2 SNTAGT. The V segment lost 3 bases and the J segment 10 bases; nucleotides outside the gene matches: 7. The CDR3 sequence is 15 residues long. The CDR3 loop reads CASSEQGQGNSPLHF. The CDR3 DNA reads TGTGCCAGCAGTGAACAGGGACAGGGCAACTCACCCCTCCACTTT.

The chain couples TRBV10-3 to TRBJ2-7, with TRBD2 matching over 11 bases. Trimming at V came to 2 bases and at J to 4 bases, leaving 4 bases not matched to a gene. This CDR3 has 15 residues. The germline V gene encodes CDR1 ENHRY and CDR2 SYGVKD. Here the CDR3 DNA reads TGTGCCATCAGTGAGCCGGGACTAGCGGCGTACGAGCAGTACTTC. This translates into CAISEPGLAAYEQYF.

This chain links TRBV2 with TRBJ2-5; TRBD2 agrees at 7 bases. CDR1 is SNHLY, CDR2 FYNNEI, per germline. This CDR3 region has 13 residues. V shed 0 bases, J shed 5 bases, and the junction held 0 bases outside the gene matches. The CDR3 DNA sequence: TGTGCCAGCAGTGAAGCCGGGGGGGAGACCCAGTACTTC. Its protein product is CASSEAGGETQYF.

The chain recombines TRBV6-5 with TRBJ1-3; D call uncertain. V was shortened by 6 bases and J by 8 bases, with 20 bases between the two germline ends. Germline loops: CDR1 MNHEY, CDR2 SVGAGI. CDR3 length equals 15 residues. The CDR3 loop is CASSAKAGPRDTIYF. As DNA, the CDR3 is TGTGCCAGCAGCGCCAAAGCAGGACCGCGGGACACCATATATTTT.

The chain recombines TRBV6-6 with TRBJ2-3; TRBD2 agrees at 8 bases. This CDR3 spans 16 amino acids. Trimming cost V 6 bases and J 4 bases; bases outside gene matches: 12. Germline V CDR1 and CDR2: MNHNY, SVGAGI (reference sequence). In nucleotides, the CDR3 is TGTGCCAGCAGCCCGGCGGGAAGCGGGGGAGCAGATACGCAGTATTTT. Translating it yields CASSPAGSGGADTQYF.

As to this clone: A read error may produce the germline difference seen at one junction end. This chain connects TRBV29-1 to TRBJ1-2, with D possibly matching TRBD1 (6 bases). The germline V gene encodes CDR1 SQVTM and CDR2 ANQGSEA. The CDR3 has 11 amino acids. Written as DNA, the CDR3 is TGCAGCGTTGACGACAGGACCAGGCCCGACTTC. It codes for CSVDDRTRPDF.